A selection of T cell receptor beta chains follows, all from one sample in a study of T cell changes during pregnancy in multiple sclerosis. The assay was immunoSEQ multiplex PCR, and TCRdb's table has in-frame clones only and misses some. The table records around 49,000 clones, roughly 94% of them present only once. Sequencing used CD8+ T cells from peripheral blood mononuclear cells, obtained in the first trimester of pregnancy. The receptors here all came from a female donor with multiple sclerosis, enrolled in a pregnancy study. Both conserved end residues are part of each CDR3. The D gene is left open where the match is weak. The size field is filled for only some rows; it gives once, few, many or a size class.

D gene | J gene | clone size | V gene | CDR3 protein | CDR3 DNA
TRBD2 | TRBJ2-5 | . | TRBV9 | CASSGGSEETQYF | TGTGCCAGCAGCGGCGGGAGCGAAGAGACCCAGTACTTC
. | TRBJ2-7 | . | TRBV21-1 | CASRTGVSDF | TGTGCCAGCCGTACAGGGGTATCTGACTTC
. | TRBJ1-1 | . | TRBV9 | CASSTGQGATEAFF | TGTGCCAGCAGTACAGGGCAGGGCGCCACTGAAGCTTTCTTT
. | TRBJ2-1 | . | TRBV28 | CASSLPLANEQFF | TGTGCCAGCAGTTTGCCCCTAGCCAATGAGCAGTTCTTC
. | TRBJ1-1 | once | TRBV28 | CASSFHRVGTEAFF | TGTGCCAGCAGTTTCCACAGGGTGGGGACTGAAGCTTTCTTT
TRBD2 | TRBJ2-1 | . | TRBV2 | CASSPGTSILVNEQFF | TGTGCCAGCAGTCCCGGGACTAGCATACTGGTCAATGAGCAGTTCTTC
TRBD1 | TRBJ2-7 | . | TRBV18 | CASSPPDRDLYEQYF | TGTGCCAGCTCACCACCGGACAGGGACTTATACGAGCAGTACTTC
TRBD1 | TRBJ2-2 | . | TRBV9 | CASSTGQGGTGELFF | TGTGCCAGCAGCACGGGACAGGGAGGGACCGGGGAGCTGTTTTTT
. | TRBJ1-5 | . | TRBV7-2 | CASSSVTGYQPQHF | TGTGCCAGCAGTTCTGTGACAGGATATCAGCCCCAGCATTTT
. | TRBJ2-1 | once | TRBV27 | CASTTLRNEQFF | TGTGCCAGCACCACGCTTCGGAATGAGCAGTTCTTC
TRBD2 | TRBJ2-7 | . | TRBV2 | CASSDGGIYEQYF | TGTGCCAGCAGTGACGGGGGGATCTACGAGCAGTACTTC
TRBD1 | TRBJ1-5 | . | TRBV6-5 | CASREGATGNQPQHF | TGTGCCAGCAGGGAGGGGGCGACGGGCAATCAGCCCCAGCATTTT
TRBD2 | TRBJ2-1 | . | TRBV7-3 | CASSLTGGSGRGSYNEQFF | TGTGCCAGCAGCTTAACGGGAGGTAGCGGGAGAGGCTCCTACAATGAGCAGTTCTTC
TRBD2 | TRBJ2-1 | . | TRBV7-9 | CASSQSGGRAYNEQFF | TGTGCCAGCAGCCAGTCGGGCGGGAGAGCCTACAATGAGCAGTTCTTC
. | TRBJ2-1 | . | TRBV28 | CASNPPPADNEQFF | TGTGCCAGCAACCCCCCCCCAGCGGACAATGAGCAGTTCTTC
. | TRBJ2-5 | . | TRBV7-9 | CASSLELRIEETQYF | TGTGCCAGCAGCTTAGAGCTCAGGATAGAAGAGACCCAGTACTTC
. | TRBJ1-1 | . | TRBV5-5 | CASSSGRNTEAFF | TGTGCCAGCAGCTCCGGGAGGAACACTGAAGCTTTCTTT
TRBD1 | TRBJ1-6 | . | TRBV9 | CASRGQGGSPLHF | TGTGCCAGCCGGGGACAGGGAGGGTCACCCCTCCACTTT
TRBD1 | TRBJ2-1 | . | TRBV2 | CASSDVTGYYNEQFF | TGTGCCAGCAGTGACGTGACAGGGTACTACAATGAGCAGTTCTTC
TRBD2 | TRBJ2-1 | . | TRBV19 | CASSILAGGSSEQFF | TGTGCCAGTAGTATACTAGCGGGAGGATCAAGTGAGCAGTTCTTC